This TCR beta chain is from a study of blood T cell repertoires in COVID-19. Study as a whole: Material from acute and convalescent COVID-19 was sourced from the United States, Italy and Spain.

Profiled with immunoSEQ multiplex PCR; TCRdb holds only in-frame clones, not every one. Among some 190,000 clones listed, about nine tenths were seen once. This CDR3 spans 13 amino acids. Germline V gene lookup returns CDR1 GTSNPN and CDR2 SVGIG (reference sequence). V gave up 0 bases and J gave up 1 base, with 6 bases separating them. The chain recombines TRBV30 with TRBJ2-5; D ambiguous. Material for sequencing was peripheral blood. This sequence was found in a man aged 25 to 40 with acute or convalescent COVID-19. This CDR3 is CAWSVRAQETQYF. CDR3 DNA sequence: TGTGCCTGGAGTGTACGCGCCCAAGAGACCCAGTACTTC.